The source of this T cell receptor (beta chain) is a study of T cell repertoires in cytomegalovirus infection. Across the study: Newly reported HLA-C-restricted and thoroughly characterized HLA-B-restricted CMV epitopes were employed. Public signatures in TCR beta pointed to CMV infection and matching HLA type.

TCRdb re-called the reads with MiXCR, one entry per CDR3 protein. The data show about 830,000 distinct CDR3 sequences, 30% to 35% seen once. Only a few counts were recorded for this clonotype. Antigen specificity is unknown. General study results and limits: Adding up the frequency of public TCR beta families identified people who carried CMV plus the relevant HLA. Dominating the ex vivo response were HLA-C-restricted CMV-specific TCR beta clonotypes.

V was clipped by 6 bases and J by 0 bases, with 17 bases between them. Germline-derived CDR1 and CDR2 are LNHDA and SQIVND (reference sequence). This CDR3 region has 17 residues. The V gene is TRBV19, the J gene TRBJ2-2; maybe TRBD2 (7 bases). This TCR derives from a human donor in good health (CMV status not recorded). Some clones in this sample may be carry-over from other donors' samples. The sequenced sample was cultured CD8+ T cells from PBMCs, obtained from culture after CMV antigen stimulation. Written as DNA, the CDR3 is TGTGCCAGTAGCTCTCGTCGGGGGGCAACGAACACCGGGGAGCTGTTTTTT. Protein product: CASSSRRGATNTGELFF.